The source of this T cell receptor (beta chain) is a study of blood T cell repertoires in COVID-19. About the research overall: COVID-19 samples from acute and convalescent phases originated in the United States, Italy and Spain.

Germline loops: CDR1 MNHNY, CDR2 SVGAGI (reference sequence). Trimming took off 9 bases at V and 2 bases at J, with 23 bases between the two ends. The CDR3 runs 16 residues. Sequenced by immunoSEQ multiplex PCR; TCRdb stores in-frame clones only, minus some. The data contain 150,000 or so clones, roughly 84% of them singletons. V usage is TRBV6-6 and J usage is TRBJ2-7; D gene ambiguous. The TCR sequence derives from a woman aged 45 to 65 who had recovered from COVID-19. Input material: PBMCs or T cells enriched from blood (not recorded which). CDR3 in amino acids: CASQRGMNSITYEQYF. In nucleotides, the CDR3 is TGTGCCAGTCAAAGAGGCATGAATTCAATCACCTACGAGCAGTACTTC.